What follows are 5 T cell receptor beta chains derived from one specimen sequenced in a study of radiotherapy plus CTLA-4 blockade in lung cancer (dated by TCRdb to between 2017 and 2018). The method behind the library was the immunoSEQ multiplex PCR assay. In TCRdb, the immuneACCESS table is reduced to in-frame sequences with V and J assigned. These tables do not hold every clone; where another copy was compared, an unresolved V gene accounts for under half, and the others remain unexplained. The sample data list some 43,000 clones, and about 81% of these were observed just once. The ten largest clones represent 2.5% to 4% of the sample. The material was peripheral blood, obtained from a patient treated with radiotherapy plus ipilimumab. The receptors come from a human donor with non-small cell lung cancer who had stable disease on radiotherapy plus ipilimumab.

The chain links TRBV2 to TRBJ2-7, with 8 nucleotides matching TRBD1. V dropped 0 bases and J dropped 6; count of bases not matched to a gene: 7. CDR3 size: 15 residues. Germline V gene sequence: CDR1 SNHLY, CDR2 FYNNEI. CDR3 DNA: TGTGCCAGCAGTGAAGCGCGTTGGACAGGGTTCGAGCAGTACTTC. This sequence encodes CASSEARWTGFEQYF.

The chain employs TRBV19 and TRBJ2-7, with D possibly matching TRBD1 (5 bases). This CDR3 is 10 amino acids long. V was trimmed by 5 bases and J by 7 bases, leaving 6 bases between them. The V gene's germline CDR1 is LNHDA and CDR2 SQIVND (reference sequence). For the CDR3, the DNA is TGTGCCAGTAGTGGGGCTGAGCAGTACTTC. Amino acid sequence: CASSGAEQYF.

In nucleotides, the CDR3 is TGTGCCAGCAGCTTAACTACTAGCGGGAGGATGAACGAGCAGTACTTC. It specifies CASSLTTSGRMNEQYF. V usage is TRBV7-6 and J usage is TRBJ2-7; 12 nucleotides match TRBD2. V gave up 2 bases and J gave up 5 bases; unmatched junction bases: 7. CDR1 and CDR2 from the germline V gene are SGHVS and FNYEAQ. CDR3 size: 16 residues.

The chain is built from TRBV4-3 and TRBJ1-2; no clear D gene. Germline lookup yields CDR1 LGHNA and CDR2 YSLEER. This CDR3 has 16 residues. The V and J ends lost 4 bases and 3 bases respectively, with 18 bases between them. This chain's CDR3 is CASSPPTVPSYYGYTF. The CDR3 DNA is TGCGCCAGCAGCCCACCCACGGTGCCTTCCTACTATGGCTACACCTTC.

The chain carries TRBV10-2 and TRBJ1-1, with D possibly matching TRBD1 (6 bases). Trimming took 7 bases from V and 5 from J, leaving 17 bases between them. Germline values: CDR1 WSHSY, CDR2 SAAADI. This CDR3 spans 14 amino acids. CDR3 protein: CASIMTGGKTEAFF. CDR3 nucleotide sequence: TGCGCCAGCATTATGACAGGTGGTAAGACTGAAGCTTTCTTT.